This T cell receptor beta chain appears in the sequencing data of a study of Ad26.COV2.S vaccination and SARS-CoV-2 variants. Regarding the study as a whole: Total T cell responses may have been underestimated by the TCR breadth and depth analyses. Greater spike-specific TCR breadth was seen in vaccine recipients than in placebo recipients.

Treatment of the sample: about 20 received Ad26.COV2.S at low or high dose, single or two shots; 5 received placebo; per-sample allocation not given. Day 63 after the first vaccine or placebo injection was the time point for sampling. Cohort 1b enrolled adults aged 18-55 years in Boston. V lost 3 bases, J lost 5 bases, and 13 bases lay in between. Germline-derived CDR1 and CDR2 are LGHDT and YNNKEL (reference sequence). The CDR3 runs to 14 residues. A remark on this clone: Its antigen is not known.

The repertoire was sequenced with immunoSEQ multiplex PCR; TCRdb's copy has only in-frame clones and lacks some. This sample yields a few hundred thousand clones, of which approximately 88% are seen a single time; 2.5% to 3.5% belongs to the top ten. J is TRBJ2-5 and V is TRBV3-1 (or the pseudogene TRBV3-2); a possible D gene is TRBD2 (7 bases). The receptor comes from a person between 18 and 60 years old who received the Ad26.COV2.S COVID-19 vaccine or a placebo. Sequencing used peripheral blood, obtained in a trial of Ad26.COV2.S vaccine versus placebo. CDR3 coding DNA: TGTGCCAGCAGCCAGAAGGGGGGGCCCGAGACCCAGTACTTC. The encoded protein is CASSQKGGPETQYF.